This T cell receptor beta chain comes out of a study of blood T cell repertoires in COVID-19. The wider study: Both acute and convalescent COVID-19 samples were obtained from the United States, Italy and Spain. T cells, B-cell-depleted T cells, or PBMCs supplied cDNA or gDNA.

J lost 1 base, V lost 7 bases, and 4 bases had no gene match. The germline CDR1 and CDR2 sequences are WSHSY and SAAADI. CDR3 size: 14 residues. As handled by the study authors: For nucleated cells, counts were estimated from reference gene primer amplification. Sequencing used immunoSEQ multiplex PCR; TCRdb keeps in-frame clones, though not all of them. The V and J calls and the clone size are those of that table, but D and trimming were determined from the DNA. This sample has approximately 200,000 clones; around nine tenths occur once, and the top ten carry 6.2%. The source of this sequence is a man in his fifties or sixties who had recovered from COVID-19. The sample comprised peripheral blood. The chain recombines TRBV10-2 with TRBJ2-3; TRBD1 agrees at 8 bases. The CDR3, as DNA: TGCGCCAGCAATTTGGGACAGGGCACAGATACGCAGTATTTT. This sequence encodes CASNLGQGTDTQYF.